The 21 T cell receptor beta chains below all came from one sample that was sequenced in a study of T cells in tumors after PD-1 blockade. Assay used: immunoSEQ multiplex PCR; TCRdb lists only in-frame clones, some missing. The table shows tens of thousands of clones, with roughly 78% occurring only once. The sample was PBMCs, taken before anti-PD-1 treatment. Source of these receptors: a human donor with basal cell carcinoma.

The rearrangement uses TRBV19 and TRBJ1-6; D unclear. The germline CDR1 and CDR2 sequences are LNHDA and SQIVND (reference sequence). V lost 5 bases, J lost 8 bases, and 10 bases lay in between. This CDR3 spans 13 amino acids. This chain's CDR3 is CASSADVDSPLHF. DNA of the CDR3: TGTGCCAGTAGTGCCGATGTAGATTCACCCCTCCACTTT.

This chain connects TRBV6-6 to TRBJ1-2; TRBD1 matches 7 bases. The CDR3 has 15 residues. Germline CDR1 MNHNY, CDR2 SVGAGI (reference sequence). J was trimmed by 3 bases and V by 6 bases; bases with no gene match: 10. CDR3 region: CASRPPGGGDYGYTF. CDR3 nucleotide sequence: TGTGCCAGCAGACCACCAGGGGGAGGCGACTATGGCTACACCTTC.

The chain combines TRBV7-9 with TRBJ1-5; TRBD1 agrees at 9 bases. Germline CDR1 is SEHNR and CDR2 is FQNEAQ (reference sequence). The CDR3 sequence is 15 residues long. V was pared by 5 bases and J by 4 bases, with 6 bases of the junction left unmatched. CDR3 coding DNA: TGTGCCAGCAGCCCCGGGACAGGGCCTAATCAGCCCCAGCATTTT. The encoded protein is CASSPGTGPNQPQHF.

The gene calls are TRBV7-2 and TRBJ1-5; D gene ambiguous. Trimming pared 1 base from V and 2 bases from J, leaving 15 bases between. CDR3 length: 17 amino acids. Germline-derived CDR1 and CDR2 are SGHTA and FQGNSA. The CDR3 loop reads CASSLGVPRWGNQPQHF. For the CDR3, the DNA is TGTGCCAGCAGCTTAGGCGTGCCAAGGTGGGGCAATCAGCCCCAGCATTTT. The full variable domain, in which reference TRBV7-2 and TRBJ1-5 provide the parts outside the CDR3, is GAGVSQSPSNKVTEKGKDVELRCDPISGHTALYWYRQSLGQGLEFLIYFQGNSAPDKSGLPSDRFSAERTGGSVSTLTIQRTQQEDSAVYLCASSLGVPRWGNQPQHFGDGTRLSIL.

The rearrangement joins TRBV6-5 to TRBJ2-7; 9 positions match TRBD1. With 7 bases clipped from V and 1 base from J, the junction kept 5 bases outside the gene matches. The CDR3 loop spans 14 amino acids. In germline, CDR1 is MNHEY, CDR2 SVGAGI. CDR3 coding DNA: TGTGCCAGCACCCGGACAGGGGTGTCCTACGAGCAGTACTTC. This gives the protein CASTRTGVSYEQYF.

V and J are TRBV6-1 and TRBJ1-1; possible D gene TRBD1, 6 bases. The V gene's germline CDR1 is MNHNS and CDR2 SASEGT. With 3 bases removed from V and 6 bases from J, the gap between germline ends came to 11 bases. The CDR3 consists of 13 residues. The CDR3 DNA is TGTGCCAGCAGTGATACAGGGTTCGCTGAAGCTTTCTTT. This sequence encodes CASSDTGFAEAFF.

The sample holds one count of this clone. The CDR3 DNA sequence: TGTGCCAGCAGCCGGGACAGGCAAGAGACCCAGTACTTC. Its protein is CASSRDRQETQYF. The chain links TRBV27 to TRBJ2-5; 8 nucleotides match TRBD1. V gave up 6 bases and J gave up 2 bases; unmatched junction bases: 2. Germline-derived CDR1 and CDR2 are MNHEY and SMNVEV (reference sequence). The CDR3 length is 13 residues.

J is TRBJ2-3 and V is TRBV7-2, with 7 bases that match TRBD2. CDR1 and CDR2 from the germline V gene are SGHTA and FQGNSA. The CDR3 is 13 residues long. V shed 5 bases, J shed 10 bases, and the junction held 9 bases outside the gene matches. This chain's CDR3 is CASSKASGEAQYF. The CDR3 DNA reads TGTGCCAGCAGCAAGGCTAGCGGAGAGGCGCAGTATTTT. Based on the CDR3 plus reference TRBV7-2 and TRBJ2-3, the full variable domain is GAGVSQSPSNKVTEKGKDVELRCDPISGHTALYWYRQSLGQGLEFLIYFQGNSAPDKSGLPSDRFSAERTGGSVSTLTIQRTQQEDSAVYLCASSKASGEAQYFGPGTRLTVL.

The chain links TRBV27 to TRBJ2-5; 13 bases match TRBD2. The V and J ends lost 5 bases and 4 bases, in that order; junction bases with no gene match: 7. CDR1 is MNHEY and CDR2 is SMNVEV in the germline V gene (reference sequence). The length of the CDR3 is 16 residues. This CDR3 is CASSTRLAGGRETQYF. The CDR3 nucleotides read TGTGCCAGCAGTACCAGACTAGCGGGGGGCCGAGAGACCCAGTACTTC.

The V gene is TRBV6-5, the J gene TRBJ1-3; no clear D. V lost 3 bases to trimming and J lost 0 bases, with 9 bases between them. The germline V gene has CDR1 MNHEY and CDR2 SVGAGI. The CDR3 covers 15 residues. In nucleotides, the CDR3 is TGTGCCAGCAGTTATACGACGGGCTCTGGAAACACCATATATTTT. Amino acids: CASSYTTGSGNTIYF.

This chain links TRBV3-1 (or the pseudogene TRBV3-2) with TRBJ2-5; maybe TRBD1 (5 bases). Germline V gives CDR1 LGHDT, CDR2 YNNKEL (reference sequence). Trimming took off 0 bases at V and 5 bases at J, with 13 bases between the two ends. CDR3 length: 15 amino acids. CDR3 sequence: CASSQDPQGWETQYF. In nucleotides, the CDR3 is TGTGCCAGCAGCCAAGATCCCCAGGGCTGGGAGACCCAGTACTTC.

This sequence joins TRBV7-9 and TRBJ2-1; 13 positions agree with TRBD2. Losses at the gene ends were 1 base for V and 5 bases for J; bases not matched to a gene: 2. In germline, CDR1 is SEHNR, CDR2 FQNEAQ (reference sequence). The CDR3 extends over 16 amino acids. In nucleotides, the CDR3 is TGTGCCAGCAGCTTAGGACTAGCGGGGGGAAACAATGAGCAGTTCTTC. Its protein product is CASSLGLAGGNNEQFF.

The chain uses TRBV6-4 and TRBJ2-7; D is perhaps TRBD2 (6 bases). The germline V and J ends were trimmed by 0 bases and 7 bases, with 19 bases remaining between them. This CDR3 has 16 amino acids. Germline V gene lookup returns CDR1 MRHNA and CDR2 SNTAGT. CDR3 sequence: CASSDSQEGPYLEQYF. The DNA of the CDR3 is TGTGCCAGCAGTGACTCCCAGGAGGGCCCCTATTTGGAGCAGTACTTC.

The chain recombines TRBV5-1 with TRBJ1-1; D not resolved. Germline values: CDR1 SGHRS, CDR2 YFSETQ. V lost 4 bases and J 2 bases, leaving 9 bases between the germline ends. The CDR3 covers 13 residues. CDR3 sequence: CASSPDLNTEAFF. CDR3 nucleotide sequence: TGCGCCAGCAGCCCAGACTTAAACACTGAAGCTTTCTTT.

V is TRBV29-1 and J is TRBJ2-6; no reliable D call. Deletions cut 5 bases from V and 1 base from J, with 6 bases between. From germline, CDR1 is SQVTM and CDR2 ANQGSEA. The CDR3 has 13 residues. CDR3 nucleotide sequence: TGCAGCGTTCTCAGGTCTGGGGCCAACGTCCTGACTTTC. It translates to CSVLRSGANVLTF.

This sequence joins TRBV12-3 or TRBV12-4 and TRBJ1-1; D gene uncertain. The CDR3 covers 12 residues. Trimming removed 8 bases at V and 5 bases at J, with 12 bases between. The CDR3 nucleotides are TGTGCCAGCTTGTGGGCGCGAACTGAAGCTTTCTTT. Protein product: CASLWARTEAFF.

The chain joins TRBV4-1 to TRBJ1-2; D unresolved. The CDR3 extends over 14 amino acids. The germline V gene has CDR1 MGHRA and CDR2 YSYEKL. Deletions cut 1 base from V and 0 bases from J, with 6 bases between. This CDR3 reads CASSQVSANYGYTF. CDR3 in DNA: TGCGCCAGCAGCCAAGTTTCCGCTAACTATGGCTACACCTTC.

Written as DNA, the CDR3 is TGTGCCAGTAGTTTTAACCCGGACGTGCTCTTTAGGGGTTATCAGCCCCAGCATTTT. Amino acids: CASSFNPDVLFRGYQPQHF. This chain links TRBV19 with TRBJ1-5; the D gene is possibly TRBD1 (5 bases). The CDR3 has 19 residues. The V end was cut by 5 bases, the J end by 5 bases, with 28 bases between. Germline values: CDR1 LNHDA, CDR2 SQIVND (reference sequence).

The chain is built from TRBV2 and TRBJ1-1, with D hard to call. Germline CDR1 and CDR2: SNHLY and FYNNEI. This CDR3 contains 13 residues. Trimming stripped 8 bases from V and 3 bases from J, with 13 bases between. The chain's CDR3 is CASDQWVDTEAFF. The DNA of the CDR3 is TGTGCCAGCGACCAGTGGGTTGACACTGAAGCTTTCTTT.

This clone was picked up a small number of times. The rearrangement joins TRBV30 to TRBJ2-7; 7 nucleotides align to TRBD2. Germline loops: CDR1 GTSNPN, CDR2 SVGIG (reference sequence). Trimming took 5 bases from V and 3 from J; bases not matched to a gene: 7. The CDR3 is 13 amino acids. The chain's CDR3 is CAWGSGTNYEQYF. The CDR3, as DNA: TGTGCCTGGGGTTCCGGGACTAACTACGAGCAGTACTTC.

In its sample, this clone was seen a few times. The V call is TRBV12-5, the J call TRBJ1-5; TRBD1 matches at 9 bases. CDR3 size: 15 residues. Germline lookup yields CDR1 LGHNT and CDR2 FRNRAP. V was pared by 1 base and J by 2 bases, with 0 bases of the junction left unmatched. CDR3 loop: CASGLGDRGNQPQHF. The CDR3 coding sequence is TGTGCTAGTGGTTTGGGGGACAGGGGCAATCAGCCCCAGCATTTT.